The clone carrying this T cell receptor beta chain has a single count. This record belongs to a study of blood T cell repertoires in COVID-19. Per the original methods: Using reference gene primer amplification, nucleated cell counts were estimated. Profiled with immunoSEQ multiplex PCR; TCRdb holds only in-frame clones, not every one. D and trimming were read from the DNA, whereas the V and J calls and clone size are those reported in that table. The data show 440,000 or so clones, about 91% seen once. Germline loops: CDR1 KGHSH, CDR2 LQKENI. This CDR3 is 14 amino acids long. The V end was cut by 1 base, the J end by 2 bases, with 8 bases between. Followed over time, Seattle patients had been enrolled while infection was active.

The sample comprised peripheral blood. The V and J genes are TRBV18 and TRBJ1-2; no definite D call. The source of this sequence is a woman aged 40 to 50 with COVID-19, enrolled during active disease. The CDR3 DNA reads TGTGCCAGCTCACCACGACAACAGAACTATGGCTACACCTTC. This sequence encodes CASSPRQQNYGYTF.